This T cell receptor beta chain is from a study of blood T cell repertoires in COVID-19. This CDR3 is 15 amino acids long. Germline CDR1 and CDR2: MNHEY and SVGAGI. Trimming removed 0 bases from V and 8 bases from J; junction bases left unmatched: 6. Methods used by the authors: Nucleated cell number was recorded as an estimate derived from reference gene primer amplification. Repertoires were generated with immunoSEQ multiplex PCR, while TCRdb's copy carries only in-frame clones and drops some. V, J and clone size derive from that table, while D and trimming were established from the DNA sequence. The sample comprises hundreds of thousands of clones, over 75% of which are singletons, and around 1.8% rests with the top ten.

This receptor was identified in a man aged 35-49 years who had recovered from COVID-19. Sequencing input: PBMCs or T cells enriched from blood (not recorded which). The V call is TRBV6-5, the J call TRBJ2-1; 8 bases match TRBD1. The CDR3 is CASSYSGLQGDEQFF. The DNA of the CDR3 is TGTGCCAGCAGTTACTCGGGTCTACAGGGGGATGAGCAGTTCTTC.